This passage covers 9 T cell receptor beta chains from one sample sequenced in a study of T cell responses to AZD1222 COVID-19 vaccine. Sequencing was performed with immunoSEQ multiplex PCR; in TCRdb, only in-frame clones are kept and a portion is missing. The sample has 150,000 to 200,000 clones, 85% to 95% seen once. The material sequenced was peripheral blood, taken on day 0 of AZD1222 vaccination. The source is an adult in good health.

The chain uses TRBV7-9 and TRBJ1-2; no clear D. This CDR3 has 13 residues. The germline gives CDR1 SEHNR, CDR2 FQNEAQ (reference sequence). The ends were cut back, 1 base at V and 1 base at J, with 4 bases in the middle. CDR3 residues: CASSLELNYGYTF. In DNA, the CDR3 is TGTGCCAGCAGCTTAGAACTTAACTATGGCTACACCTTC.

The gene calls are TRBV5-1 and TRBJ2-5; 8 bases line up with TRBD2. With 3 bases clipped from V and 1 base from J, the junction kept 5 bases outside the gene matches. Per the germline V gene, CDR1 is SGHRS and CDR2 is YFSETQ. This CDR3 region has 15 residues. The chain's CDR3 is CASSSRTSPQETQYF. The CDR3 nucleotides read TGCGCCAGCAGCTCCAGGACTAGCCCCCAAGAGACCCAGTACTTC.

The V call is TRBV4-3, the J call TRBJ2-2; TRBD2 matches at 9 bases. The J segment lost 6 bases and the V segment lost 1 base, leaving 6 bases of the junction unmatched. This CDR3 is built from 16 residues. From germline, CDR1 is LGHNA and CDR2 YSLEER. CDR3 region: CASSQVRLAGPGELFF. The CDR3, as DNA: TGCGCCAGCAGCCAAGTCCGGCTAGCGGGACCCGGGGAGCTGTTTTTT.

The chain employs TRBV30 and TRBJ2-2; 9 bases line up with TRBD1. The CDR3 contains 14 residues. Looked up from germline, CDR1 is GTSNPN and CDR2 is SVGIG (reference sequence). V shed 1 base and J 5 bases; nucleotides not matched to a gene: 2. The CDR3 here is CAWSGGQGTGELFF. DNA for the CDR3: TGTGCCTGGAGTGGCGGACAGGGGACCGGGGAGCTGTTTTTT. Supplemented by reference TRBV30 and TRBJ2-2, the full variable domain reads SQTIHQWPATLVQPVGSPLSLECTVEGTSNPNLYWYRQAAGRGLQLLFYSVGIGQISSEVPQNLSASRPQDRQFILSSKKLLLSDSGFYLCAWSGGQGTGELFFGEGSRLTVL.

The genes are TRBV30 and TRBJ2-7; 7 bases agree with TRBD1. The V and J ends lost 0 bases and 3 bases, in that order; junction bases with no gene match: 11. This CDR3 is 16 amino acids long. CDR1 and CDR2 from the germline V gene are GTSNPN and SVGIG (reference sequence). In nucleotides, the CDR3 is TGTGCCTGGAGTGTACAAGGGACAGTATCGAACTACGAGCAGTACTTC. Residues: CAWSVQGTVSNYEQYF.

The rearrangement joins TRBV6-2 or TRBV6-3 to TRBJ1-5; possible D gene TRBD1, 5 bases. The CDR3 has 16 residues. In germline, CDR1 is MNHEY, CDR2 SVGEGT. V gave up 6 bases and J gave up 6 bases, with 21 bases separating them. The CDR3, as DNA: TGTGCCAGCAGCCCAGGGTTTGATCGAGGACCTCAGCCCCAGCATTTT. Protein product: CASSPGFDRGPQPQHF.

This chain joins TRBV2 and TRBJ1-5; the D gene is possibly TRBD1 (5 bases). Germline V gene data show CDR1 as SNHLY and CDR2 as FYNNEI. Trimming removed 2 bases from V and 6 bases from J, with 11 bases in between. The CDR3 totals 14 residues. CDR3 in amino acids: CASSETGRGQPQHF. CDR3 in DNA: TGTGCCAGCAGTGAAACGGGGCGGGGTCAGCCCCAGCATTTT.

The chain uses TRBV7-9 and TRBJ1-1, with a tentative D call TRBD1 (5 bases). V gave up 5 bases and J gave up 4 bases, with 20 bases separating them. The length of the CDR3 is 16 residues. Germline-derived CDR1 and CDR2 are SEHNR and FQNEAQ (reference sequence). CDR3 in amino acids: CASSLGAGRVSTEAFF. In DNA form, the CDR3 reads TGTGCCAGCAGCCTCGGGGCAGGGAGGGTGAGCACTGAAGCTTTCTTT.

The rearrangement uses TRBV19 and TRBJ1-6; D is ambiguous. The CDR3 totals 15 residues. Germline CDR1 reads LNHDA; CDR2 reads SQIVND (reference sequence). V lost 7 bases and J lost 2, with 12 bases in between. In DNA form, the CDR3 reads TGTGCCAGTACCTCCATAGGGACCTATAATTCACCCCTCCACTTT. It yields the protein CASTSIGTYNSPLHF.